These 30 T cell receptor beta chains were sequenced from one sample in a study of T-cell memory formation after mild COVID-19. TCRdb itself ran the 5' RACE reads through MiXCR, one entry per CDR3 protein. The sample consists of 550,000 to 700,000 distinct CDR3 sequences, approximately 15% of them appearing once. Sequenced sample: PBMCs or a T cell subset sorted from them (not recorded which). These receptors all stem from an adult woman who had mild COVID-19 (a few samples of this study predate the infection). Cell type and time point are not known.

This clonotype was seen more than once but under ten times. This chain joins TRBV7-8 and TRBJ2-7; D uncertain. V lost 2 bases and J 2 bases, leaving 13 bases between the germline ends. This CDR3 has 15 residues. Germline CDR1 and CDR2: SGHVS and FQNEAQ. The CDR3 spells CASSLSPGWTYEQYF. The CDR3, as DNA: TGTGCCAGCAGCTTATCTCCAGGCTGGACCTACGAGCAGTACTTC.

The chain is built from TRBV4-1 and TRBJ2-7; the D is unclear. Germline assignment: CDR1 MGHRA and CDR2 YSYEKL. V was cut by 0 bases and J by 6 bases, with 12 bases left in between. This CDR3 is built from 14 residues. Written as DNA, the CDR3 is TGCGCCAGCAGCCAAGAGTTGGGGTATGGCGAGCAGTACTTC. Translation: CASSQELGYGEQYF.

The rearrangement links TRBV19 to TRBJ1-1; 7 bases match TRBD1. The CDR3 loop spans 16 amino acids. CDR1 is LNHDA, CDR2 SQIVND, per germline (reference sequence). The ends lost 6 bases at V and 0 bases at J; junction bases unmatched: 10. CDR3 residues: CASSPSPGTVNTEAFF. In nucleotides, the CDR3 is TGTGCCAGTAGCCCGTCCCCCGGGACAGTGAACACTGAAGCTTTCTTT.

This clonotype turned up a few times. This chain's CDR3 is CASSVSPTTDTQYF. In nucleotides, the CDR3 is TGTGCCAGCAGCGTCAGCCCCACCACAGATACGCAGTATTTT. V is TRBV7-2 and J is TRBJ2-3; unclear D gene. Germline lookup yields CDR1 SGHTA and CDR2 FQGNSA. The CDR3 loop spans 14 amino acids. Trimming removed 5 bases from V and 2 bases from J, with 11 bases in between.

V is TRBV20-1 and J is TRBJ1-1, with 7 bases lining up with TRBD1. Per the germline V gene, CDR1 is DFQATT and CDR2 is SNEGSKA (reference sequence). The CDR3 extends over 15 amino acids. The V and J ends lost 4 bases and 0 bases, in that order; junction bases with no gene match: 8. For the CDR3, the DNA is TGCAGTGCTAAAGGGACAGTCGCGGTGAACACTGAAGCTTTCTTT. This codes for CSAKGTVAVNTEAFF.

The table lists this clonotype with a few counts. The rearrangement joins TRBV24-1 to TRBJ2-3; D may be TRBD1 (6 bases). V lost 1 base, J lost 2 bases, and 12 bases lay in between. The germline gives CDR1 KGHDR, CDR2 SFDVKD. The CDR3 runs to 16 residues. In DNA form, the CDR3 reads TGTGCCACCAGTGATTTCTCGGCAGGGGTCACAGATACGCAGTATTTT. This translates into CATSDFSAGVTDTQYF.

This clonotype was recorded many times. At one end, the junction sequence differs from germline, possibly due to a read error. The chain has TRBV5-1 and TRBJ2-3; D is unclear. In germline, CDR1 is SGHRS, CDR2 YFSETQ. This CDR3 comprises 13 residues. The CDR3 DNA follows: TGTGCCAGCAGCCAGCAGGGCACAGATACGCAGTATTTT. Translating gives CASSQQGTDTQYF.

In this sample, this clonotype turned up a few times. V usage is TRBV20-1 and J usage is TRBJ1-1; D is unresolved. This CDR3 has 15 amino acids. V lost 6 bases and J 2 bases, leaving 19 bases between the germline ends. Per the germline V gene, CDR1 is DFQATT and CDR2 is SNEGSKA (reference sequence). The CDR3 nucleotides read TGCAGTGCCCACTATTCCCCTCTTATAAACACTGAAGCTTTCTTT. As protein: CSAHYSPLINTEAFF.

The chain combines TRBV5-1 with TRBJ1-3; D may be TRBD1 (5 bases). V lost 0 bases, J lost 4 bases, and 11 bases lay in between. Germline-derived CDR1 and CDR2 are SGHRS and YFSETQ. The CDR3 length is 15 residues. The CDR3 DNA sequence: TGCGCCAGCAGCTTGGTAGCGGGGCCCGGAAACACCATATATTTT. Its protein product is CASSLVAGPGNTIYF. Drawing the rest from reference TRBV5-1 and TRBJ1-3, the complete variable domain is KAGVTQTPRYLIKTRGQQVTLSCSPISGHRSVSWYQQTPGQGLQFLFEYFSETQRNKGNFPGRFSGRQFSNSRSEMNVSTLELGDSALYLCASSLVAGPGNTIYFGEGSWLTVV.

The chain joins TRBV20-1 to TRBJ2-5; the D gene is possibly TRBD2 (6 bases). This CDR3 is 14 amino acids long. In germline, CDR1 is DFQATT, CDR2 SNEGSKA (reference sequence). V lost 0 bases, J lost 2 bases, and 10 bases lay in between. This chain's CDR3 is CSARDRAGQETQYF. The CDR3 DNA reads as TGCAGTGCTAGAGATCGGGCGGGGCAAGAGACCCAGTACTTC.

This clonotype occurred many times. The rearrangement links TRBV4-2 to TRBJ2-3; TRBD1 is a possible D gene (5 bases). The CDR3 sequence is 16 residues long. V was trimmed by 4 bases and J by 1 base, leaving 15 bases between them. Germline loops: CDR1 LGHNA, CDR2 YNFKEQ. The CDR3 nucleotides are TGTGCCAGCAGCCTAGCCGCAGGGCAGGGCACAGATACGCAGTATTTT. Translated, it gives CASSLAAGQGTDTQYF.

This clonotype was recorded a few times. V usage is TRBV5-4 and J usage is TRBJ2-5; 8 bases are a match to TRBD2. V shed 0 bases and J 3 bases; nucleotides not matched to a gene: 7. From germline, CDR1 is SGHNT and CDR2 YYREEE (reference sequence). This CDR3 has 16 residues. CDR3 amino acids: CASSLGSPRGEETQYF. CDR3 nucleotide sequence: TGTGCCAGCAGCTTGGGATCTCCGCGGGGGGAAGAGACCCAGTACTTC.

The chain is built from TRBV12-3 or TRBV12-4 and TRBJ2-1, with 8 nucleotides matching TRBD2. The CDR3 covers 15 residues. V was clipped by 3 bases and J by 7 bases; unmatched bases: 8. In DNA form, the CDR3 reads TGTGCCAGCAGTTTCCCCGGGGGGGCAGGGAATGAGCAGTTCTTC. Its protein product is CASSFPGGAGNEQFF.

This clonotype was observed many times. The rearrangement uses TRBV5-6 and TRBJ2-3, with TRBD2 matching over 8 bases. V gave up 0 bases and J gave up 2 bases; unmatched junction bases: 5. The CDR3 has 16 amino acids. Germline V gene lookup returns CDR1 SGHDT and CDR2 YYEEEE. The DNA of the CDR3 is TGTGCCAGCAGCTTGGGACTAGCGTATAACACAGATACGCAGTATTTT. Amino acid sequence: CASSLGLAYNTDTQYF.

V and J are TRBV7-9 and TRBJ2-4; a possible D gene is TRBD1 (5 bases). Germline CDR1 reads SEHNR; CDR2 reads FQNEAQ (reference sequence). The germline V and J ends were trimmed by 5 bases and 5 bases, with 7 bases remaining between them. The length of the CDR3 is 12 residues. The CDR3 DNA reads TGTGCCAGCAGCCTACAGGAAAACATTCAGTACTTC. Residues: CASSLQENIQYF.

The chain recombines TRBV27 with TRBJ2-7; 7 bases map to TRBD1. The CDR3 contains 16 residues. Looked up from germline, CDR1 is MNHEY and CDR2 is SMNVEV (reference sequence). The ends lost 5 bases at V and 0 bases at J; junction bases unmatched: 10. CDR3 nucleotides: TGTGCCAGCAGTCTAAGAGCCGGGACAGCCTCCTACGAGCAGTACTTC. It translates to CASSLRAGTASYEQYF.

The chain is built from TRBV11-2 and TRBJ1-1; 8 nucleotides agree with TRBD1. V gave up 5 bases and J gave up 0 bases; unmatched junction bases: 5. The length of the CDR3 is 15 residues. CDR1 is SGHAT and CDR2 is FQNNGV in the germline V gene. The CDR3 protein is CASSQTGAVNTEAFF. The CDR3 nucleotides read TGTGCCAGCAGCCAGACAGGGGCGGTGAACACTGAAGCTTTCTTT.

This clonotype was recorded a few times. The rearrangement links TRBV27 to TRBJ2-3; 7 nucleotides line up with TRBD1. The germline V gene has CDR1 MNHEY and CDR2 SMNVEV (reference sequence). The CDR3 is 14 amino acids. V shed 11 bases, J shed 7 bases, and the junction held 15 bases outside the gene matches. The CDR3 here is CAVLGGQHRNTQYF. For the CDR3, the DNA is TGTGCCGTCCTAGGGGGACAGCACAGAAATACGCAGTATTTT.

This clonotype was detected a few times. This CDR3 reads CASSSGQGIGAGANVLTF. As DNA, the CDR3 is TGTGCCAGCAGCTCCGGACAGGGAATAGGAGCTGGGGCCAACGTCCTGACTTTC. This sequence joins TRBV7-9 and TRBJ2-6; 8 bases are shared with TRBD1. CDR1 is SEHNR and CDR2 is FQNEAQ in the germline V gene (reference sequence). This CDR3 region has 18 residues. The V and J ends lost 4 bases and 2 bases, in that order; junction bases with no gene match: 10. The entire variable domain, with the rest obtained from reference TRBV7-9 and TRBJ2-6, is as follows: DTGVSQNPRHKITKRGQNVTFRCDPISEHNRLYWYRQTLGQGPEFLTYFQNEAQLEKSRLLSDRFSAERPKGSFSTLEIQRTEQGDSAMYLCASSSGQGIGAGANVLTFGAGSRLTVL.

The chain uses TRBV29-1 and TRBJ1-1, with no clear D. Per germline, CDR1 SQVTM and CDR2 ANQGSEA. Trimming pared 4 bases from V and 0 bases from J, leaving 9 bases between. This CDR3 has 13 residues. CDR3 protein: CSVVGDLNTEAFF. CDR3 nucleotide sequence: TGCAGCGTTGTTGGGGATTTGAACACTGAAGCTTTCTTT.

This chain links TRBV5-1 with TRBJ2-3, with a weak D call TRBD1 (6 bases). Germline CDR1 reads SGHRS; CDR2 reads YFSETQ. The CDR3 has 15 amino acids. V was clipped by 2 bases and J by 2 bases, with 12 bases between them. This chain's CDR3 is CASSLRTEATDTQYF. The CDR3 coding sequence is TGCGCCAGCAGCTTACGGACAGAGGCCACAGATACGCAGTATTTT.

There are a few counts of this clonotype. The chain combines TRBV3-1 with TRBJ2-7; 13 bases fit TRBD2. With V trimmed by 6 bases and J by 0 bases, 11 bases remained unmatched. The CDR3 is 18 amino acids. Germline V gene data show CDR1 as LGHDT and CDR2 as YNNKEL (reference sequence). In nucleotides, the CDR3 is TGTGCCAGCAGTCCGTTCCTGACTAGCGGGGGGAACTCCTACGAGCAGTACTTC. Amino acids: CASSPFLTSGGNSYEQYF.

This clonotype was counted only a few times. The J gene is TRBJ2-2, the V gene TRBV2; perhaps TRBD1 as D (5 bases). Germline V gives CDR1 SNHLY, CDR2 FYNNEI. The CDR3 extends over 14 amino acids. The V end lost 7 bases, the J end lost 1 base, and 10 bases lay between the germline ends. DNA for the CDR3: TGTGCCAGCACCAGGGCAGGGAACACCGGGGAGCTGTTTTTT. This sequence encodes CASTRAGNTGELFF.

This sequence joins TRBV6-6 and TRBJ2-7; TRBD2 agrees at 11 bases. V lost 4 bases to trimming and J lost 6 bases; unmatched junction nucleotides: 11. The CDR3 consists of 16 residues. Per germline, CDR1 MNHNY and CDR2 SVGAGI (reference sequence). The CDR3, as DNA: TGTGCCAGCAGTTTAACCTTAGCGGGGGGGAACACCGAGCAGTACTTC. Translation: CASSLTLAGGNTEQYF.

There are a few counts of this clonotype. The rearrangement links TRBV12-5 to TRBJ2-4; TRBD2 aligns across 16 bases. CDR1 is LGHNT and CDR2 is FRNRAP in the germline V gene. V shed 5 bases and J 8 bases; nucleotides not matched to a gene: 12. This CDR3 region has 18 residues. In DNA, the CDR3 is TGTGCTAGTGGTCAGGGACTAGCGGGAGGGCCTGGGGAGGACATTCAGTACTTC. This gives the protein CASGQGLAGGPGEDIQYF.

The chain is built from TRBV24-1 and TRBJ2-6, with D possibly being TRBD2 (5 bases). Germline lookup yields CDR1 KGHDR and CDR2 SFDVKD. V was trimmed by 3 bases and J by 0 bases, leaving 5 bases between them. The CDR3 length is 15 residues. CDR3 protein: CATSDEGSGANVLTF. The DNA of the CDR3 is TGTGCCACCAGTGATGAGGGCTCTGGGGCCAACGTCCTGACTTTC.

CDR3 sequence: CASSLVNRASEQYF. The CDR3 DNA sequence: TGTGCCAGCAGCTTAGTGAACAGGGCAAGCGAGCAGTACTTC. J is TRBJ2-7 and V is TRBV7-6; a weak D match, TRBD1 (6 bases). CDR1 is SGHVS and CDR2 is FNYEAQ in the germline V gene. V was cut by 1 base and J by 6 bases, with 13 bases left in between. This CDR3 region has 14 residues. The full variable domain, its missing parts supplied by reference TRBV7-6 and TRBJ2-7, is GAGVSQSPRYKVTKRGQDVALRCDPISGHVSLYWYRQALGQGPEFLTYFNYEAQQDKSGLPNDRFSAERPEGSISTLTIQRTEQRDSAMYRCASSLVNRASEQYFGPGTRLTVT.

The table lists this clonotype with a few counts. The chain joins TRBV5-5 to TRBJ2-5; D call uncertain. The CDR3 runs to 13 residues. V was clipped by 0 bases and J by 8 bases, with 11 bases between them. CDR1 is SGHKS, CDR2 YYEKEE, per germline (reference sequence). DNA of the CDR3: TGTGCCAGCAGCTTGGCCGGTACCCTAACCCAGTACTTC. It specifies CASSLAGTLTQYF. The full variable domain, its missing parts supplied by reference TRBV5-5 and TRBJ2-5, is DAGVTQSPTHLIKTRGQQVTLRCSPISGHKSVSWYQQVLGQGPQFIFQYYEKEERGRGNFPDRFSARQFPNYSSELNVNALLLGDSALYLCASSLAGTLTQYFGPGTRLLVL.

The rearrangement links TRBV27 to TRBJ1-1, with 7 bases lining up with TRBD1. CDR1 is MNHEY, CDR2 SMNVEV, per germline (reference sequence). With 5 bases clipped from V and 1 base from J, the junction kept 4 bases outside the gene matches. The CDR3 contains 14 residues. The CDR3: CASSQGQENTEAFF. DNA for the CDR3: TGTGCCAGCAGTCAAGGACAGGAGAACACTGAAGCTTTCTTT.

This clonotype has more than one count but fewer than ten. J is TRBJ1-2 and V is TRBV19; 7 bases are shared with TRBD1. The junction had 8 bases not matched to a gene; V was cut back by 3 bases and J by 4 bases. In germline, CDR1 is LNHDA, CDR2 SQIVND (reference sequence). CDR3 length: 15 residues. Written as DNA, the CDR3 is TGTGCCAGTAGTATGAGGGACAGAATAACCTATGGCTACACCTTC. This translates into CASSMRDRITYGYTF.